Below are 8 T cell receptor beta chains sequenced from a single sample in a study of blood T cells in healthy people across ages. PCR was performed a second time for roughly 7 to 11 cycles using a sample-barcoded 5' primer and a J-beta primer mix. TCRdb recomputed calls from the 5' RACE reads with MiXCR, one row per CDR3 protein. This sample yields 650,000 to 800,000 distinct CDR3 sequences, of which around 43% are seen a single time; about a fifth belongs to the top ten. The sample consisted of blood. The receptors shown here come from a man between 60 and 70 years old in good health.

This rearrangement joins TRBV7-2 to TRBJ2-2; unclear D gene. Germline V gene lookup returns CDR1 SGHTA and CDR2 FQGNSA. V lost 3 bases and J lost 6, with 11 bases in between. This CDR3 is built from 14 residues. Here the CDR3 reads CASSLLRQAGELFF. The CDR3, as DNA: TGTGCCAGCAGCTTGTTGAGGCAGGCCGGGGAGCTGTTTTTT.

This chain connects TRBV6-1 to TRBJ1-2; 11 nucleotides line up with TRBD1. Trimming took 2 bases from V and 8 from J; bases not matched to a gene: 4. The CDR3 consists of 14 residues. The germline gives CDR1 MNHNS, CDR2 SASEGT. The CDR3 region has the DNA TGTGCCAGCAGTGAACTTGGGACAGGGGGGGGCTACACCTTC. Its translation is CASSELGTGGGYTF.

V is TRBV6-5 and J is TRBJ2-5, with TRBD1 matching 8 bases. Trimming at V came to 7 bases and at J to 5 bases, leaving 6 bases not matched to a gene. The length of the CDR3 is 13 residues. Germline V gene sequence: CDR1 MNHEY, CDR2 SVGAGI. The CDR3 loop reads CASTPDRAETQYF. The CDR3 region has the DNA TGTGCCAGCACCCCGGACAGGGCGGAGACCCAGTACTTC.

V gene TRBV20-1 combines with J gene TRBJ2-7, with 7 positions matching TRBD1. Germline V lookup: CDR1 DFQATT, CDR2 SNEGSKA (reference sequence). V lost 1 base and J lost 4; bases outside the gene matches: 7. The CDR3 extends over 14 amino acids. The chain's CDR3 is CSARVPGTAYEQYF. CDR3 sequence (DNA): TGCAGTGCTAGAGTCCCCGGGACAGCTTACGAGCAGTACTTC.

The genes are TRBV12-3 or TRBV12-4 and TRBJ1-1; the D is unclear. The CDR3 is 14 residues long. Trimming took off 6 bases at V and 1 base at J, with 12 bases between the two ends. The CDR3 spells CASRVTDQNTEAFF. The CDR3 DNA sequence: TGTGCCAGCAGGGTGACGGACCAGAACACTGAAGCTTTCTTT.

This clonotype occurred once. This chain's CDR3 is CASKTTSGGQTQYF. In nucleotides, the CDR3 is TGCGCCAGCAAGACGACTAGCGGGGGGCAGACCCAGTACTTC. The chain carries TRBV5-1 and TRBJ2-5; TRBD2 matches 13 bases. The germline V gene encodes CDR1 SGHRS and CDR2 YFSETQ. The CDR3 is 14 residues long. V trimming: 6 bases; J trimming: 6 bases; junction bases outside the gene matches: 5.

The rearrangement uses TRBV20-1 and TRBJ2-1, with D perhaps being TRBD1 or TRBD2 (5 bases each). The CDR3 is 14 amino acids. Germline loops: CDR1 DFQATT, CDR2 SNEGSKA (reference sequence). V was cut by 6 bases and J by 4 bases, with 16 bases left in between. CDR3 coding DNA: TGCAGTGCAATCCACCGGGACGCTTACAATGAGCAGTTCTTC. Amino acids: CSAIHRDAYNEQFF.

This chain connects TRBV7-8 to TRBJ2-1; 8 nucleotides align to TRBD2. V lost 5 bases to trimming and J lost 0 bases; unmatched junction nucleotides: 6. Per germline, CDR1 SGHVS and CDR2 FQNEAQ. This CDR3 has 16 residues. In DNA form, the CDR3 reads TGTGCCAGCAGCCTGACTAGCGCGTTCTCCTACAATGAGCAGTTCTTC. Protein sequence: CASSLTSAFSYNEQFF. Looking up the rest from reference TRBV7-8 and TRBJ2-1 gives the full variable domain: GAGVSQSPRYKVAKRGQDVALRCDPISGHVSLFWYQQALGQGPEFLTYFQNEAQLDKSGLPSDRFFAERPEGSVSTLKIQRTQQEDSAVYLCASSLTSAFSYNEQFFGPGTRLTVL.